This T cell receptor (beta chain) was identified in a study of blood T cell repertoires in COVID-19. Study-wide context: Acute and convalescent COVID-19 specimens originated in the United States, Italy and Spain. T cells, B-cell-depleted T cells, or PBMCs provided the cDNA or gDNA that served as material.

Methods used by the authors: Researchers report that nucleated cell counts were estimated from reference gene primer amplification. Measured with immunoSEQ multiplex PCR; TCRdb has only the in-frame clones, and not every one. That table gives V, J and clone size, and the DNA gave D and trimming. The sample lists tens of thousands of clones; 90% to 95% were seen once. From germline, CDR1 is LNHNV and CDR2 YYDKDF (reference sequence). V lost 5 bases, J lost 0 bases, and 5 bases stayed unmatched. The CDR3 consists of 15 residues. The V and J genes are TRBV15 and TRBJ2-5; TRBD1 matches 8 bases. The clonotype was recovered from a human donor in a cohort sampled during active COVID-19. The sample was peripheral blood. CDR3 protein: CATSGMGQDQETQYF. The DNA of the CDR3 is TGTGCCACCAGCGGCATGGGACAGGACCAAGAGACCCAGTACTTC.